A single sample gave rise to the 20 T cell receptor beta chains below, sequenced in a study of blood T cell repertoires in COVID-19. TCRdb keeps only in-frame clones here, not all; method: immunoSEQ multiplex PCR. The repertoire consists of approximately 77,000 clones, with 75% to 85% occurring once and the leading ten covering around 5.2%. The source material was peripheral blood. The receptor set was obtained from a woman in her sixties or seventies with acute or convalescent COVID-19.

In this sample, this clone turned up a few times. This sequence joins TRBV10-3 and TRBJ1-2; D is perhaps TRBD1 (5 bases). The CDR3 covers 17 residues. From germline, CDR1 is ENHRY and CDR2 SYGVKD. V dropped 0 bases and J dropped 2 bases, with 16 bases sitting between them. CDR3 sequence (DNA): TGTGCCATCAGTGAGTCAGGAGGGGCGGCGAGAAACTATGGCTACACCTTC. It translates to CAISESGGAARNYGYTF.

This sequence joins TRBV5-1 and TRBJ1-2; a possible D gene is TRBD1 (5 bases). Germline V CDR1 and CDR2: SGHRS, YFSETQ. CDR3 length: 13 amino acids. Trimming took 8 bases from V and 3 from J, leaving 14 bases between them. The DNA for the CDR3 is TGCGCCAGTCGCCAGGGTACCGACTATGGCTACACCTTC. This sequence encodes CASRQGTDYGYTF. Drawing the rest from reference TRBV5-1 and TRBJ1-2, the complete variable domain is KAGVTQTPRYLIKTRGQQVTLSCSPISGHRSVSWYQQTPGQGLQFLFEYFSETQRNKGNFPGRFSGRQFSNSRSEMNVSTLELGDSALYLCASRQGTDYGYTFGSGTRLTVV.

The sample holds one count of this clone. The rearrangement links TRBV5-1 to TRBJ2-5; 7 bases agree with TRBD1. This CDR3 comprises 13 residues. Germline V gene sequence: CDR1 SGHRS, CDR2 YFSETQ. With 2 bases clipped from V and 3 bases from J, the junction kept 1 base outside the gene matches. CDR3: CASSFQGEETQYF. The DNA for the CDR3 is TGCGCCAGCAGCTTCCAGGGGGAAGAGACCCAGTACTTC.

In its sample, this clone was seen once. The rearrangement uses TRBV9 and TRBJ1-3; no clear D. Trimming pared 0 bases from V and 3 bases from J, leaving 10 bases between. The CDR3 is 15 amino acids. Germline-derived CDR1 and CDR2 are SGDLS and YYNGEE. The CDR3 loop is CASSVESFGGNTIYF. CDR3 in DNA: TGTGCCAGCAGCGTAGAATCCTTCGGTGGAAACACCATATATTTT.

The rearrangement uses TRBV3-1 (or the pseudogene TRBV3-2) and TRBJ2-1, with 12 positions matching TRBD2. The trim removed 4 bases at V and 4 bases at J, leaving 2 bases unmatched. The CDR3 contains 15 residues. The germline V gene encodes CDR1 LGHDT and CDR2 YNNKEL (reference sequence). DNA for the CDR3: TGTGCCAGCAGCCGACTAGCGGGGGAGTACAATGAGCAGTTCTTC. It encodes CASSRLAGEYNEQFF.

The CDR3 region has the DNA TGTGCCAGTAGTATTCAGGGGAGTCAGCCCCAGCATTTT. Protein product: CASSIQGSQPQHF. This rearrangement joins TRBV19 to TRBJ1-5, with a tentative D call TRBD1 (6 bases). The germline V and J ends were trimmed by 3 bases and 6 bases, with 9 bases remaining between them. This CDR3 region has 13 residues. CDR1 LNHDA and CDR2 SQIVND come from the germline V gene (reference sequence).

As concerns this clone: The same CDR3 also results from other DNA sequences found in this sample. CDR3 sequence: CASSSGQGSQPQHF. CDR3 DNA sequence: TGTGCCAGCAGCTCGGGACAGGGGAGTCAGCCCCAGCATTTT. V is TRBV7-2 and J is TRBJ1-5; 10 bases are a match to TRBD1. There are 14 residues in the CDR3. V shed 4 bases and J 6 bases; nucleotides not matched to a gene: 3. Germline V gene lookup returns CDR1 SGHTA and CDR2 FQGNSA. The full variable domain, in which reference TRBV7-2 and TRBJ1-5 provide the parts outside the CDR3, is GAGVSQSPSNKVTEKGKDVELRCDPISGHTALYWYRQSLGQGLEFLIYFQGNSAPDKSGLPSDRFSAERTGGSVSTLTIQRTQQEDSAVYLCASSSGQGSQPQHFGDGTRLSIL.

The rearrangement links TRBV7-9 to TRBJ1-4, with a weak D call TRBD1 (6 bases). Deletions cut 5 bases from V and 6 bases from J, with 13 bases between. Germline-derived CDR1 and CDR2 are SEHNR and FQNEAQ (reference sequence). This CDR3 contains 14 residues. The CDR3 bases are TGTGCCAGCAGCAAGCGGGGGCCGGATGAAAAACTGTTTTTT. This codes for CASSKRGPDEKLFF.

In DNA, the CDR3 is TGCGCCAGCAGCCATGTTGACATGGGTCTCTCATACAATGAGCAGTTCTTC. Translation gives CASSHVDMGLSYNEQFF. The chain recombines TRBV4-1 with TRBJ2-1; D is undetermined. CDR1 is MGHRA, CDR2 YSYEKL, per germline. Trimming cost V 3 bases and J 4 bases, with 19 bases left between them. This CDR3 comprises 17 residues.

This clone was observed once. This chain connects TRBV13 to TRBJ1-5; 11 bases fit TRBD1. Per the germline V gene, CDR1 is PRHDT and CDR2 is FYEKMQ (reference sequence). CDR3 size: 15 residues. V shed 5 bases and J 4 bases; nucleotides not matched to a gene: 4. The CDR3 loop is CASSPGQGANQPQHF. The DNA of the CDR3 is TGTGCCAGCAGCCCAGGACAGGGGGCTAATCAGCCCCAGCATTTT.

The chain combines TRBV7-3 with TRBJ2-1, with 13 bases lining up with TRBD2. The CDR3 spans 16 residues. CDR1 and CDR2 from the germline V gene are SGHTA and FQGTGA. Trimming at V came to 5 bases and at J to 0 bases, leaving 1 base not matched to a gene. The CDR3 here is CASSRTSGSSYNEQFF. The CDR3 nucleotides are TGTGCCAGCAGCCGGACTAGCGGGAGCTCCTACAATGAGCAGTTCTTC.

This sequence joins TRBV29-1 and TRBJ2-1, with D perhaps matching TRBD2 (6 bases). The CDR3 has 14 residues. Trimming shortened V by 3 bases and J by 7 bases, and 16 bases separated the two germline ends. Germline values: CDR1 SQVTM, CDR2 ANQGSEA. The CDR3 here is CSVEKGRTGNEQFF. The CDR3 DNA is TGCAGCGTTGAGAAGGGGAGGACCGGGAATGAGCAGTTCTTC.

The chain recombines TRBV15 with TRBJ2-1, with TRBD2 matching over 9 bases. The V gene end was trimmed by 4 bases and the J gene end by 8 bases; junction bases not matched to a gene: 9. CDR3 size: 15 residues. The germline gives CDR1 LNHNV, CDR2 YYDKDF (reference sequence). CDR3 bases: TGTGCCACCAGCAAAGGCGGGGGGGCTAGAGATGAGCAGTTCTTC. Translating gives CATSKGGGARDEQFF.

This clone was observed a handful of times. The CDR3 is CASTRTATSYGYTF. Here the CDR3 DNA reads TGTGCCAGCACCCGGACAGCCACGAGTTATGGCTACACCTTC. The chain carries TRBV6-5 and TRBJ1-2; weak D call: TRBD1 (6 bases). Trimming left V 7 bases short and J 5 bases short, with 17 bases between. Per germline, CDR1 MNHEY and CDR2 SVGAGI. The CDR3 loop spans 14 amino acids.

This chain joins TRBV4-1 and TRBJ1-6, with 8 bases that match TRBD1. This CDR3 contains 16 residues. CDR1 and CDR2 from the germline V gene are MGHRA and YSYEKL. The V segment lost 1 base and the J segment 7 bases; nucleotides outside the gene matches: 6. The CDR3 reads CASSQVIGQGNSPLHF. The CDR3 DNA reads TGCGCCAGCAGCCAAGTAATAGGACAGGGAAATTCACCCCTCCACTTT.

The chain links TRBV20-1 to TRBJ1-1; D is ambiguous. Germline V gives CDR1 DFQATT, CDR2 SNEGSKA (reference sequence). The CDR3 spans 11 residues. The CDR3 spells CREGQDTEAFF. The CDR3 DNA sequence: TGCAGGGAGGGCCAAGACACTGAAGCTTTCTTT.

The chain links TRBV7-2 to TRBJ2-2; 7 nucleotides match TRBD1. CDR3 size: 15 residues. Losses at the gene ends were 6 bases for V and 1 base for J; bases not matched to a gene: 5. CDR1 is SGHTA and CDR2 is FQGNSA in the germline V gene. CDR3 coding DNA: TGTGCCAGCAGAAACAGGGGAAAGAACACCGGGGAGCTGTTTTTT. Translating gives CASRNRGKNTGELFF.

The genes are TRBV13 and TRBJ1-4, with TRBD1 matching over 9 bases. V lost 3 bases to trimming and J lost 5 bases; unmatched junction nucleotides: 7. Germline values: CDR1 PRHDT, CDR2 FYEKMQ (reference sequence). The CDR3 length is 16 residues. CDR3 in amino acids: CASSLWVGQGNEKLFF. The CDR3 DNA reads TGTGCCAGCAGCTTGTGGGTGGGACAGGGCAATGAAAAACTGTTTTTT.

This chain connects TRBV7-8 to TRBJ1-1; 9 bases fit TRBD1. The CDR3 is 18 residues long. Germline-derived CDR1 and CDR2 are SGHVS and FQNEAQ. J gave up 3 bases and V 3 bases, and 14 bases lay outside the gene matches. The CDR3 here is CASSLGGTGILGDTEAFF. The CDR3 region has the DNA TGTGCCAGCAGCTTGGGCGGGACAGGGATCTTGGGTGACACTGAAGCTTTCTTT.

This clone has a single count. This rearrangement joins TRBV6-2 or TRBV6-3 to TRBJ1-1; D uncertain. V lost 2 bases to trimming and J lost 8 bases, with 6 bases between them. CDR3 length: 11 residues. CDR1 is MNHEY and CDR2 is SVGEGT in the germline V gene. The chain's CDR3 is CASSYTREAFF. The CDR3, as DNA: TGTGCCAGCAGTTACACCAGGGAAGCTTTCTTT.